Below, 15 T cell receptor beta chains from the same sample are listed, as sequenced in a study of tumor and adjacent non-tumor tissue in lung cancer. This sample's RNA came from whole unsorted tissue. This non-tumor lung sample came from over 3 cm beyond the tumor edge. A modified ARM-PCR protocol with three rounds of nested PCR amplified TCRbeta. One entry per CDR3 protein, called by TCRdb with MiXCR from the multiplex PCR reads. The sample yields about 67,000 distinct CDR3 sequences, under 80% seen once. Source material: distant non-tumor lung tissue. These receptors originate from a man between 60 and 70 years old with non-small cell lung cancer.

This clonotype occurred once. The junction departs from germline at one end; a sequencing error may be responsible. The rearrangement joins TRBV11-3 to TRBJ2-1; TRBD2 matches at 8 bases. Germline V lookup: CDR1 SGHNT, CDR2 YENEEA. The CDR3 consists of 16 residues. The CDR3 is CASNSQGLAGNNKQFF. CDR3 nucleotides: TGTGCCAGCAACTCCCAGGGATTAGCGGGGAACAATAAGCAGTTCTTC.

Remarks on this clonotype: Because it lacks the conserved phenylalanine or tryptophan at the end, this CDR3 is likely a read error. V gene TRBV4-1 combines with J gene TRBJ1-6, with no clear D. This CDR3 spans 15 amino acids. Germline V gene data show CDR1 as MGHRA and CDR2 as YSYEKL. CDR3 protein: CASSQGQDLVSPLHS. DNA for the CDR3: TGCGCCAGCAGTCAAGGGCAGGACTTGGTTTCACCCCTCCACTCT.

V usage is TRBV5-5 and J usage is TRBJ2-7, with a tentative D call TRBD2 (7 bases). Looked up from germline, CDR1 is SGHKS and CDR2 is YYEKEE (reference sequence). The CDR3 contains 15 residues. V was clipped by 1 base and J by 10 bases, with 21 bases between them. This CDR3 reads CASSLRRLAGGGQYF. DNA of the CDR3: TGTGCCAGCAGCTTGCGTAGACTAGCAGGAGGGGGACAGTACTTC.

By proportion, this clonotype is medium-sized (0.01 to 0.1%). This chain connects TRBV11-3 to TRBJ1-1; TRBD1 is a possible D gene (5 bases). Germline CDR1 SGHNT, CDR2 YENEEA. V lost 8 bases, J lost 5 bases, and 15 bases lay in between. This CDR3 has 13 amino acids. In DNA, the CDR3 is TGTGCCAGCTCCCTGCGGGGACCGACTGAAGCTTTCTTT. Translating gives CASSLRGPTEAFF.

As concerns this clonotype: Sequence at one end of the junction differs from germline and may be a read error. The chain is built from TRBV10-2 and TRBJ2-7, with D unclear. CDR1 and CDR2 (germline): WSHSY, SAAADI. This CDR3 has 11 amino acids. CDR3 amino acids: CASRNGREQCF. CDR3 in DNA: TGTGCCAGCAGGAACGGACGAGAGCAGTGCTTC.

Points on this clonotype: A read error may account for a junction end that differs from germline. The V and J genes are TRBV10-2 and TRBJ2-3, with D perhaps TRBD1 (5 bases). CDR1 and CDR2 (germline): WSHSY, SAAADI. The CDR3 is 14 residues long. CDR3 sequence: CPSSEVGLTDTQYF. The CDR3 DNA follows: TGCCCCAGTAGTGAGGTGGGGCTCACAGATACGCAGTATTTT.

This rearrangement joins TRBV6-2 or TRBV6-3 to TRBJ2-7, with TRBD1 as a possible D gene (6 bases). Per germline, CDR1 MNHEY and CDR2 SVGEGT. The CDR3 consists of 14 residues. CDR3 bases: TGTGATAGCAGTACTTACCGGACAGCCTACGAGCAGTACTTC. Its protein is CDSSTYRTAYEQYF.

The table lists this clonotype with a few counts. The V call is TRBV11-1, the J call TRBJ2-4, with TRBD2 as a possible D gene (6 bases). V was cut by 9 bases and J by 10 bases, with 22 bases left in between. This CDR3 region has 14 residues. Germline lookup yields CDR1 SGHAT and CDR2 FQDESV (reference sequence). The CDR3: CARSINGGDDIQYF. CDR3 in DNA: TGTGCCAGGAGCATAAACGGCGGGGATGATATTCAGTACTTC.

On this clonotype: The junction departs from the called germline gene at one end, perhaps through a read error. V and J are TRBV6-5 and TRBJ2-6, with D possibly TRBD2 on 5 matching bases. Germline V gene sequence: CDR1 MNHEY, CDR2 SVGAGI. The CDR3 length is 15 residues. CDR3 nucleotides: TGTGCCAGTAGTTATGGAGGAGGTGGGACCAACGTCCTGACTTTC. This codes for CASSYGGGGTNVLTF.

For this clonotype: Compared with germline, one end of the junction differs, possibly owing to a read error. This rearrangement joins TRBV29-1 to TRBJ2-7, with 9 bases identical to TRBD1. CDR3 length: 15 residues. Looked up from germline, CDR1 is SQVTM and CDR2 is ANQGSEA. In DNA form, the CDR3 reads TGCATTGCAACAAGGGGGGGACAGGGTTCCCACGAGCAATACTTC. Amino acids: CIATRGGQGSHEQYF.

A word on this clonotype: This could be a read error, since a much larger clone is one nucleotide away. V and J are TRBV7-9 and TRBJ2-2, with D perhaps being TRBD1 or TRBD2 (5 bases each). The germline CDR1 and CDR2 sequences are SEHNR and FQNEAQ (reference sequence). This CDR3 contains 14 residues. The chain's CDR3 is CASSSRQFTGELLF. The CDR3 DNA reads TGTGCCAGCAGCTCTAGACAGTTCACCGGGGAGCTGCTTTTT.

Details on this clonotype: One end of the junction varies from germline; a read error may be responsible. The chain links TRBV20-1 to TRBJ2-1; D perhaps matches TRBD2 (5 bases). Germline V gene data show CDR1 as DFQATT and CDR2 as SNEGSKA (reference sequence). The CDR3 sequence is 16 residues long. CDR3 sequence: CRATSSLEETYNEQFF. The CDR3 region has the DNA TGCAGAGCTACCTCCTCACTAGAGGAGACCTACAATGAGCAGTTCTTC.

Notes on this clonotype: At one boundary the junction diverges from the germline segment, which might be a read error. V gene TRBV5-1 combines with J gene TRBJ2-5; D is perhaps TRBD1 or TRBD2 (5 bases each). Looked up from germline, CDR1 is SGHRS and CDR2 is YFSETQ. This CDR3 is built from 13 residues. The CDR3 is CASSVGVVETQDF. Written as DNA, the CDR3 is TGCGCCAGCAGCGTGGGGGTCGTGGAGACCCAGGACTTC.

The chain carries TRBV6-2 or TRBV6-3 and TRBJ1-5, with D perhaps matching TRBD1 (6 bases). V was shortened by 3 bases and J by 0 bases, with 21 bases between the two germline ends. The CDR3 has 19 residues. The germline V gene has CDR1 MNHEY and CDR2 SVGEGT. The CDR3 spells CASSYDETGHPFSNQPQHF. The CDR3 nucleotides are TGTGCCAGCAGTTATGATGAGACAGGACACCCCTTTAGCAATCAGCCCCAGCATTTT.

This clonotype has only a few counts. A much larger clone differs from this one at a single base, so this may be a read error. The gene calls are TRBV12-3 or TRBV12-4 and TRBJ2-7; the D gene could be TRBD1 or TRBD2 (5 bases each). The CDR3 covers 19 residues. V was cut by 5 bases and J by 3 bases, with 29 bases left in between. CDR3 in amino acids: CASSIRGWRRDGSIYEQYF. The CDR3 DNA is TGTGCCAGCAGTATAAGGGGATGGCGCCGGGACGGCTCTATCTACGAGCAGTACTTC.